The source of this TCR beta chain is a study of monozygotic twins with cystic fibrosis (dated by TCRdb to about 2021). Some background on the complete study: Barcoded libraries were made from roughly 2.7 micrograms of fragmented DNA using about 16 PCR cycles. The study compared TCR beta repertoires within and between 16 monozygotic twin pairs with cystic fibrosis to assess genetic influence on V and J gene usage. Twins were ranked among roughly 1,100 cohort participants for weight-for-height and FEVPerc (FEV1 disease centile) at the day of blood sampling. Data for three of the twin pairs had been reported earlier in a different context. The cohort comprised ten female and six male twin pairs aged roughly 2.0 to 40 years, median roughly 8.8 years, mostly children and adolescents.

Concerning this clone itself: Which antigen it targets is not known. Base qualities are missing; no much larger clone stands one base away.

The twin pairs came from the European Cystic Fibrosis Twin and Sibling Study Cohort, which recruited patients from 158 CF clinics across 14 European countries. Both zygosity and CFTR genotype were checked in-house, and zygosity was tested with multiplex PCR across nine short tandem repeat loci. Each twin gave a peripheral blood sample, and clinical parameters were documented on that same day of blood sampling. Phenol/chloroform extraction was used to isolate genomic DNA from peripheral blood cells, and the DNA was then kept in TE buffer at 4 degrees C. Following the manufacturer's instructions, TCR beta CDR3 regions were amplified by multiplex PCR with the immunoSEQ immune profiling system. An Illumina NextSeq system was used to carry out the sequencing. The original methods were these. Sequence data were processed on the immunoSEQ Analyzer platform, and clonality was calculated as the square root of Simpson's index of productive rearrangements. Similarity in V and J usage was quantified by Jensen-Shannon distance, and CDR3 generation probabilities were calculated with OLGA. The researchers looked up shared CDR3 sequences in the immuneACCESS database (August 2020) and in VDJdb (December 2020). TCRdb took this table from immuneACCESS and kept in-frame rearrangements with V and J called. Such tables lack part of the clones; where checked against another copy, unresolved V genes explain under half of the gap, and the rest is unexplained. From that table come the V and J calls and clone size; the DNA was used to work out D and trimming. For this sample there are 25,000 or so clones; about nine tenths appear just once. In total, the top ten clones hold about 0.54% of the sample.

The germline V gene sets CDR1 to SNHLY and CDR2 to FYNNEI. The CDR3 runs 13 amino acids, cysteine and phenylalanine included. The retained sequence is limited to the CDR3, 39 bases, with the frame set at the first base. V sheds 6 bases and J sheds 0 bases, leaving 6 bases between their ends. Overall results and qualifications from the work: The greatest similarity to the co-twin was observed for V gene usage in 13 of 16 pairs and for J usage in 8 of 16 pairs, which suggested genetic constraints. Monozygotic CF twin pairs shared significantly more nucleotide-identical clonotypes within each pair than unrelated CF individuals shared with one another (P = 0.000026, Mann-Whitney). Only a small cohort was studied, and no association of shared CDR3 numbers with age, concordance or disease severity was found. Simpson clonality was found to be generally low (median around 0.01), suggesting a naive-dominated repertoire, although higher clonality was observed in the most severely affected patients.

The V gene is TRBV2 and the J gene is TRBJ1-5; the D gene identity is not certain. This TCR was sampled from a girl aged 2-10 years with cystic fibrosis. Sequenced material: blood. The CDR3 protein is CASRAYSNQPQHF. In nucleotides, the sequence is TGTGCCAGCAGGGCCTATAGCAATCAGCCCCAGCATTTT.